The 8 T cell receptor beta chains presented below share a single source sample, sequenced in a study of CD8 T cells in Susac syndrome. Random hexamers were used to reverse transcribe about 0.5 to 1 ug of RNA. TCRdb reprocessed the immunoSEQ multiplex PCR reads with MiXCR, giving one entry per CDR3 protein. The sample includes 75,000 to 80,000 distinct CDR3 sequences, roughly 94% of them seen just once. Sequencing was carried out using CD8+ T cells from PBMCs. These receptors all stem from a human donor with Susac syndrome.

The count of this clonotype is one. The chain couples TRBV4-3 to TRBJ1-5; D not certain. The V end was cut by 0 bases, the J end by 2 bases, with 8 bases between. The CDR3 has 15 residues. Germline loops: CDR1 LGHNA, CDR2 YSLEER. Here the CDR3 DNA reads TGCGCCAGCAGCCAAGATCGTAGCCGCAATCAGCCCCAGCATTTT. As protein: CASSQDRSRNQPQHF.

This sequence joins TRBV6-1 and TRBJ2-2, with 9 bases fitting TRBD2. Per the germline V gene, CDR1 is MNHNS and CDR2 is SASEGT. V shed 4 bases, J shed 8 bases, and the junction held 8 bases outside the gene matches. The CDR3 length is 15 residues. The CDR3 DNA reads TGTGCCAGCAGTGCAGCGGGGGGCCCGGCGGGGGAGCTGTTTTTT. This encodes CASSAAGGPAGELFF.

The V call is TRBV7-8, the J call TRBJ2-3, with 10 bases lining up with TRBD2. CDR1 is SGHVS, CDR2 FQNEAQ, per germline. V lost 0 bases, J lost 2 bases, and 5 bases stayed unmatched. The CDR3 runs 17 residues. CDR3 DNA sequence: TGTGCCAGCAGCTTAGCGGCTAGCGGGGGACCCACAGATACGCAGTATTTT. Translated, it gives CASSLAASGGPTDTQYF.

The chain combines TRBV28 with TRBJ2-7; D is perhaps TRBD2 (5 bases). Per the germline V gene, CDR1 is MDHEN and CDR2 is SYDVKM. V was trimmed by 5 bases and J by 3 bases, leaving 8 bases between them. The length of the CDR3 is 12 residues. The CDR3 coding sequence is TGTGCCAGCAGTCCCGGGAACTACGAGCAGTACTTC. As protein: CASSPGNYEQYF.

The count of this clonotype is one. The chain joins TRBV5-4 to TRBJ2-7, with 9 bases matching TRBD2. The trim removed 4 bases at V and 5 bases at J, leaving 4 bases unmatched. Germline V gene lookup returns CDR1 SGHNT and CDR2 YYREEE (reference sequence). The CDR3 length is 13 residues. DNA for the CDR3: TGTGCCAGCAGCCGCGGACTAGCGAACGAGCAGTACTTC. It codes for CASSRGLANEQYF.

This chain uses TRBV6-2 or TRBV6-3 with TRBJ2-2; D not certain. The CDR3 length is 14 residues. V was trimmed by 0 bases and J by 6 bases, leaving 8 bases between them. The germline CDR1 and CDR2 sequences are MNHEY and SVGEGT. Written as DNA, the CDR3 is TGTGCCAGCAGTTACTCGAATACCGCCGGGGAGCTGTTTTTT. Protein: CASSYSNTAGELFF.

The genes are TRBV9 and TRBJ2-6; weak D call: TRBD1 (5 bases). The V gene's germline CDR1 is SGDLS and CDR2 YYNGEE. The CDR3 length is 15 residues. V lost 4 bases and J 0 bases, leaving 8 bases between the germline ends. CDR3 DNA sequence: TGTGCCAGCAGCCGGACACCCTCTGGGGCCAACGTCCTGACTTTC. Residues: CASSRTPSGANVLTF.

This clonotype was seen only once. This sequence joins TRBV27 and TRBJ1-5; D remains unclear. Germline CDR1 is MNHEY and CDR2 is SMNVEV (reference sequence). The CDR3 extends over 14 amino acids. V lost 8 bases and J lost 0, with 11 bases in between. The CDR3 sequence is CASARGYSNQPQHF. The CDR3 bases are TGTGCCAGCGCGCGGGGTTATAGCAATCAGCCCCAGCATTTT.